Described below is a single T cell receptor (beta chain) sequence and its context. TCR beta VDJ combinations and CDR3 sequences were profiled from genomic DNA. Each CDR3 protein is one row after TCRdb ran MiXCR on the reads. The data contain 120,000 or so distinct CDR3 sequences, 48% of them singletons. The data originate from a study of CD8+CD57+ T cells in acquired aplastic anemia. Study overall: Read counts for CD4+ cells (from healthy donors) averaged approximately 10 million.

This CDR3 has 15 residues. CDR1 LNHNV and CDR2 YYDKDF come from the germline V gene (reference sequence). The germline V and J ends were trimmed by 0 bases and 1 base, with 6 bases remaining between them. The sequencing sample was made of sorted CD4+, CD8+, or CD8+CD57+ T cells (not recorded which) from PBMCs. This receptor was identified in a human donor in good health, serving as a control. The chain is built from TRBV15 and TRBJ1-4; unclear D gene. CDR3 bases: TGTGCCACCAGCAGAGACAAGGGAACTAATGAAAAACTGTTTTTT. This translates into CATSRDKGTNEKLFF.